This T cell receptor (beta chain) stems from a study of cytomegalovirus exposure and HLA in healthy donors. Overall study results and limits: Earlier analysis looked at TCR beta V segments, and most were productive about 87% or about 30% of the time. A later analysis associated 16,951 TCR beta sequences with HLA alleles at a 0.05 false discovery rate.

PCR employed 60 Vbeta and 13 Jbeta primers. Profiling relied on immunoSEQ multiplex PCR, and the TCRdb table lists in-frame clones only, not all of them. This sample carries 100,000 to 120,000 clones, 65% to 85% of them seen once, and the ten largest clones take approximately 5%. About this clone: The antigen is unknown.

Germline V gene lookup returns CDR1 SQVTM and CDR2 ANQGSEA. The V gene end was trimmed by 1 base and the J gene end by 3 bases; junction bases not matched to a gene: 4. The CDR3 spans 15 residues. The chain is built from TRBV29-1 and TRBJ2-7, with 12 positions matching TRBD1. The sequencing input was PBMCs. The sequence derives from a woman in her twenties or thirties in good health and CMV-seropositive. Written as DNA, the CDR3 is TGCAGCGTTGAAGGGGGACAGGGGGCTAGCTACGAGCAGTACTTC. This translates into CSVEGGQGASYEQYF.